This T cell receptor beta chain was captured by sequencing in a study of long-term antiretroviral therapy in people with HIV. Study-wide background: The earliest samples predate the 2015 immediate-ART recommendation by about a decade. The study, taken as a whole, reports: Against controls, HIV repertoires showed narrower ranges of CDR3 length.

Looked up from germline, CDR1 is SGHRS and CDR2 is YFSETQ. This CDR3 has 15 residues. The V and J ends lost 4 bases and 7 bases, in that order; junction bases with no gene match: 8. The libraries were made with immunoSEQ v3.0 at survey level. Repertoires were generated with immunoSEQ multiplex PCR, while TCRdb's copy carries only in-frame clones and drops some. The table shows tens of thousands of clones, with 90% to 95% occurring only once. With respect to this clone: The antigen remains unidentified.

The sequences come from unsorted PBMCs, collected 3.7 years after starting antiretroviral therapy. The receptor comes from a woman aged 45-65 years with HIV. The chain recombines TRBV5-1 with TRBJ2-2; 9 bases align to TRBD1. CDR3 residues: CASSVRQGEDGELFF. CDR3 DNA sequence: TGCGCCAGCAGCGTTAGACAGGGGGAGGACGGGGAGCTGTTTTTT.